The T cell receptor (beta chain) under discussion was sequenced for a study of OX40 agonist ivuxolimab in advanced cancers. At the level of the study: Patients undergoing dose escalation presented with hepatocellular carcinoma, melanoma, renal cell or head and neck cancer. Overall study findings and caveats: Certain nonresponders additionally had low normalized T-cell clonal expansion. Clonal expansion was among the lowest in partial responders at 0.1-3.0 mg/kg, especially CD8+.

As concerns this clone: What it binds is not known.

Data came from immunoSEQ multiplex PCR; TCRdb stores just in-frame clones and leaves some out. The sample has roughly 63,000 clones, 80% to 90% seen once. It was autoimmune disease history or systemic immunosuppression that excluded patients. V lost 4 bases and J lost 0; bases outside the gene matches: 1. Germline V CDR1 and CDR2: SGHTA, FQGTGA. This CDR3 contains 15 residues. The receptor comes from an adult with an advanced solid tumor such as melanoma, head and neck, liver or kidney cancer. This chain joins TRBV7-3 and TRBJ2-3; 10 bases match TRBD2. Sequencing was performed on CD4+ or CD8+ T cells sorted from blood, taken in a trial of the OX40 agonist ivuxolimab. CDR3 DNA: TGTGCCAGCAGCTCGGGACTAGCGAGCACAGATACGCAGTATTTT. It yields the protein CASSSGLASTDTQYF.